This TCR beta chain derives from a study of blood T cell repertoires in COVID-19. Study context: The United States, Italy and Spain provided the acute and convalescent COVID-19 samples. Sample material is recorded as cDNA or gDNA derived from T cells, B-cell-depleted T cells, or PBMCs.

V was trimmed by 6 bases and J by 2 bases, leaving 10 bases between them. The CDR3 sequence is 14 residues long. Per germline, CDR1 SGHTA and CDR2 FQGNSA. In the authors' methods: Cell counts per sample came from amplifying reference gene primers. Libraries were prepared by immunoSEQ multiplex PCR; TCRdb keeps only in-frame clonotypes and omits some of them. The V and J calls and the clone size are those of that table, but D and trimming were determined from the DNA. The table includes 240,000 or so clones, approximately 82% detected once. The genes are TRBV7-2 and TRBJ2-2; tentatively, D is TRBD2 (6 bases). The receptor was derived from a woman over 75 with acute or convalescent COVID-19. Sample: peripheral blood. The CDR3 is CASRRDFNTGELFF. The DNA of the CDR3 is TGTGCCAGCAGGCGGGACTTCAACACCGGGGAGCTGTTTTTT.